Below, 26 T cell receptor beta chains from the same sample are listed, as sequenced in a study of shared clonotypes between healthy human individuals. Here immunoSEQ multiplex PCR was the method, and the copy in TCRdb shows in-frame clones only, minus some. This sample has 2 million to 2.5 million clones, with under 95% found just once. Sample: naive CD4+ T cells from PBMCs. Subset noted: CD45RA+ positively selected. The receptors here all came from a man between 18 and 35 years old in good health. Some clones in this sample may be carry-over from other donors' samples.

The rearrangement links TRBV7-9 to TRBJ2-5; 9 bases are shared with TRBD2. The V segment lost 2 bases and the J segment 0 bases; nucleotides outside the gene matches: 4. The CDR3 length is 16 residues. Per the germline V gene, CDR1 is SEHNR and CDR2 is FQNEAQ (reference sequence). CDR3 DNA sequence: TGTGCCAGCAGCTTACGGCGACTAGCGGACCAAGAGACCCAGTACTTC. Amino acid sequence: CASSLRRLADQETQYF.

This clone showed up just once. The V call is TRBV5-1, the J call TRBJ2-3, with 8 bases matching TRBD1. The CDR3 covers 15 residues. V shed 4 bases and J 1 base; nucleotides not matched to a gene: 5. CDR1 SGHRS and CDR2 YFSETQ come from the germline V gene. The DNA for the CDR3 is TGCGCCAGCAGCCCGGACAGGGCCCGCACAGATACGCAGTATTTT. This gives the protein CASSPDRARTDTQYF. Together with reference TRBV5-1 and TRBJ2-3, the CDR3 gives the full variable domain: KAGVTQTPRYLIKTRGQQVTLSCSPISGHRSVSWYQQTPGQGLQFLFEYFSETQRNKGNFPGRFSGRQFSNSRSEMNVSTLELGDSALYLCASSPDRARTDTQYFGPGTRLTVL.

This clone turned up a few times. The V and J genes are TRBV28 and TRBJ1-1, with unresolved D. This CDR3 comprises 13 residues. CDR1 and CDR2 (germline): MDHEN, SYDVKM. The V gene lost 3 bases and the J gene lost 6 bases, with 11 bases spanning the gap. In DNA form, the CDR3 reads TGTGCCAGCAGTTTCCGAATCGATCCTGAAGCTTTCTTT. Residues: CASSFRIDPEAFF.

DNA of the CDR3: TGTGCCAGTAGTATTTTGGGCCGGGGGGACACCGGGGAGCTGTTTTTT. This translates into CASSILGRGDTGELFF. This chain links TRBV19 with TRBJ2-2; 7 positions match TRBD2. V was pared by 3 bases and J by 3 bases, with 7 bases of the junction left unmatched. There are 16 residues in the CDR3. Germline CDR1 reads LNHDA; CDR2 reads SQIVND (reference sequence).

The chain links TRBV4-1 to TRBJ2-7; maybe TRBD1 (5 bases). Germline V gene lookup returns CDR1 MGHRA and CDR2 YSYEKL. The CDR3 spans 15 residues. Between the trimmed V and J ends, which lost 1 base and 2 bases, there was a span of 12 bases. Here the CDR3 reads CASSQGADSTYEQYF. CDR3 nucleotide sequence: TGCGCCAGCAGCCAAGGAGCCGACAGTACCTACGAGCAGTACTTC.

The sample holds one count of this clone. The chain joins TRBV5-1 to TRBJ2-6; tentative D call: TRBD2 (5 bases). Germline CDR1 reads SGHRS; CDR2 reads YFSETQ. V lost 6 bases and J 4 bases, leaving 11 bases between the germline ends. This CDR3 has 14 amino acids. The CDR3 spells CASTSGSGANVLTF. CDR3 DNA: TGCGCCAGCACTTCGGGGTCCGGGGCCAACGTCCTGACTTTC.

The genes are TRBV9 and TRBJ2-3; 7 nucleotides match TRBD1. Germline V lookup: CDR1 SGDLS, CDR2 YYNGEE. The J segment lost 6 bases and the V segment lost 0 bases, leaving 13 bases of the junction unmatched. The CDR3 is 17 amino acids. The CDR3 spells CASSVAGQAPGWDTQYF. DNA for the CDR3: TGTGCCAGCAGCGTAGCTGGACAGGCGCCGGGTTGGGATACGCAGTATTTT.

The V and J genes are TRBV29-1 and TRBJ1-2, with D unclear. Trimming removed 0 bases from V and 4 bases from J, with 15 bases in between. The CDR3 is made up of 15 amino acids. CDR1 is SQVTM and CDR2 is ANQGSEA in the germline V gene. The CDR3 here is CSVEDRPQRGYGYTF. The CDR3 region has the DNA TGCAGCGTTGAAGATCGCCCCCAACGGGGCTATGGCTACACCTTC. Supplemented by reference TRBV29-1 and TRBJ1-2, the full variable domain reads SAVISQKPSRDICQRGTSLTIQCQVDSQVTMMFWYRQQPGQSLTLIATANQGSEATYESGFVIDKFPISRPNLTFSTLTVSNMSPEDSSIYLCSVEDRPQRGYGYTFGSGTRLTVV.

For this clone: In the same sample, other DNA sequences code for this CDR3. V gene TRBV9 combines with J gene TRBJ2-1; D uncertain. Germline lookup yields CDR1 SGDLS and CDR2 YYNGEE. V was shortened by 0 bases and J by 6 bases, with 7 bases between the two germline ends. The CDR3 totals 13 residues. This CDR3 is CASSVGPTNEQFF. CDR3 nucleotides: TGTGCCAGCAGCGTAGGGCCTACCAATGAGCAGTTCTTC.

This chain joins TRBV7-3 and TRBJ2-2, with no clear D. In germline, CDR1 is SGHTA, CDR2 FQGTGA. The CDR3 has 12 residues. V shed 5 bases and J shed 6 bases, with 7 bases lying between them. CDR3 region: CASSRLAGELFF. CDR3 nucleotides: TGTGCCAGCAGCCGTTTGGCCGGGGAGCTGTTTTTT.

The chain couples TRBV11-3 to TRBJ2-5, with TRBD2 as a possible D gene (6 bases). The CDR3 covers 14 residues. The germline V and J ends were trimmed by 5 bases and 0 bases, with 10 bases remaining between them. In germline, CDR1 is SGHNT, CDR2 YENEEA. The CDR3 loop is CASSPGVHQETQYF. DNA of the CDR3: TGTGCCAGCAGCCCGGGAGTGCACCAAGAGACCCAGTACTTC.

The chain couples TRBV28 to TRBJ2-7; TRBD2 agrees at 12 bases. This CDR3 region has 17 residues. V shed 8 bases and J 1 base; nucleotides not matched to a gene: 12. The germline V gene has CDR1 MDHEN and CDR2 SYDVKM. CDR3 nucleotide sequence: TGTGCCAGCTTGCCGAGGACTAGCGGGATTGGGTCCTACGAGCAGTACTTC. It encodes CASLPRTSGIGSYEQYF. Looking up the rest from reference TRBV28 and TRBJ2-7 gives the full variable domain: DVKVTQSSRYLVKRTGEKVFLECVQDMDHENMFWYRQDPGLGLRLIYFSYDVKMKEKGDIPEGYSVSREKKERFSLILESASTNQTSMYLCASLPRTSGIGSYEQYFGPGTRLTVT.

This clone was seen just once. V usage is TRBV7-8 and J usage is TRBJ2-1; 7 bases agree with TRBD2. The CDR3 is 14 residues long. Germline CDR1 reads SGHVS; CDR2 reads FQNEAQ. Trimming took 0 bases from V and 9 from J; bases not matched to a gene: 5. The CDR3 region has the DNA TGTGCCAGCAGCTTAGCTTTGGCGGGAGTTGAGCAGTTCTTC. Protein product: CASSLALAGVEQFF. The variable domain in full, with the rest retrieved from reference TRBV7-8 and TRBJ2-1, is GAGVSQSPRYKVAKRGQDVALRCDPISGHVSLFWYQQALGQGPEFLTYFQNEAQLDKSGLPSDRFFAERPEGSVSTLKIQRTQQEDSAVYLCASSLALAGVEQFFGPGTRLTVL.

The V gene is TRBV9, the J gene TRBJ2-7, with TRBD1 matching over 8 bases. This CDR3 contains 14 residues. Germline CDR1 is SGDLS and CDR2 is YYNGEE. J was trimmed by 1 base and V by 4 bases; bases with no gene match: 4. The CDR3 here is CASSYGQGSYEQYF. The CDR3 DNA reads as TGTGCCAGCAGCTACGGACAGGGTTCCTACGAGCAGTACTTC.

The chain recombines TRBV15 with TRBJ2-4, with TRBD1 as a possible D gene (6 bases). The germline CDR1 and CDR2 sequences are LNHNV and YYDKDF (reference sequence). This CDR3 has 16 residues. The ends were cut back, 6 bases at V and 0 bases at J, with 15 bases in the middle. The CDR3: CATSQGHSGAKNIQYF. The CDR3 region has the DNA TGTGCCACCAGTCAGGGGCATTCCGGAGCCAAAAACATTCAGTACTTC.

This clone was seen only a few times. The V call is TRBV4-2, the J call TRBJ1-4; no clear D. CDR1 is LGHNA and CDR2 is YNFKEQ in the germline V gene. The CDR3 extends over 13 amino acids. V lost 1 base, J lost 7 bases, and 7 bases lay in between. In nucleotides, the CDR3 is TGTGCCAGCAGCCAAGGTTCGGGTGAAAAACTGTTTTTT. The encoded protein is CASSQGSGEKLFF.

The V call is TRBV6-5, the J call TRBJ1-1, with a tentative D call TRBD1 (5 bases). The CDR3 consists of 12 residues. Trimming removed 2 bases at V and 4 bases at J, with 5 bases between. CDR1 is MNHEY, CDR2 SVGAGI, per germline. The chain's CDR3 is CASSYGATEAFF. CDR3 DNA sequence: TGTGCCAGCAGTTACGGGGCCACTGAAGCTTTCTTT.

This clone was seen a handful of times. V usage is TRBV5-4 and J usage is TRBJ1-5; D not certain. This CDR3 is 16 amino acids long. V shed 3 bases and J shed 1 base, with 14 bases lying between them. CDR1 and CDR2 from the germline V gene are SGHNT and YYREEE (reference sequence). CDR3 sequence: CASSSKEGGSNQPQHF. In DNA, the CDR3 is TGTGCCAGCAGCTCCAAGGAGGGAGGCAGCAATCAGCCCCAGCATTTT. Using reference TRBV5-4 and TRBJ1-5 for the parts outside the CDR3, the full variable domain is ETGVTQSPTHLIKTRGQQVTLRCSSQSGHNTVSWYQQALGQGPQFIFQYYREEENGRGNFPPRFSGLQFPNYSSELNVNALELDDSALYLCASSSKEGGSNQPQHFGDGTRLSIL.

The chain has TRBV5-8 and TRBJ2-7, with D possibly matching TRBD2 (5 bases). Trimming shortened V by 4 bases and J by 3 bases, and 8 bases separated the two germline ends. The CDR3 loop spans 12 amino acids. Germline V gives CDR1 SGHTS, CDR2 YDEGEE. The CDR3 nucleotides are TGTGCCAGCAGCGAAAGCGGCTACGAGCAGTACTTC. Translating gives CASSESGYEQYF.

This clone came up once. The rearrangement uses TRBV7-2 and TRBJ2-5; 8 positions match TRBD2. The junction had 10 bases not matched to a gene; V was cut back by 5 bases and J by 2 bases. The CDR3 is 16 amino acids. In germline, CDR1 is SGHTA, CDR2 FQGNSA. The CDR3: CASSRMRTSIQETQYF. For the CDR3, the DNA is TGTGCCAGCAGCCGAATGAGGACTAGCATTCAAGAGACCCAGTACTTC.

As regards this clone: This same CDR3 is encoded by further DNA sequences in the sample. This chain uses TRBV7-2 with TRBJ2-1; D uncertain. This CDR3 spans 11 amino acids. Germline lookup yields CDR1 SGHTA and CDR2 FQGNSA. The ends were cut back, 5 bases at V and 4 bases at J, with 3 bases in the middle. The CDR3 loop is CASSRYNEQFF. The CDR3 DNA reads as TGTGCCAGCAGCCGATACAATGAGCAGTTCTTC.

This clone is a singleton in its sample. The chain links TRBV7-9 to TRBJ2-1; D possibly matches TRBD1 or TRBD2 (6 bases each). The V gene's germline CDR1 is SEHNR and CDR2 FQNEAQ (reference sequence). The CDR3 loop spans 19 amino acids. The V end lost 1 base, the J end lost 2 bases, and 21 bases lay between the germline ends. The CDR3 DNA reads TGTGCCAGCAGCTTAGATCTTTCGTGGGGGGCAAAGACCTACAATGAGCAGTTCTTC. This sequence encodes CASSLDLSWGAKTYNEQFF. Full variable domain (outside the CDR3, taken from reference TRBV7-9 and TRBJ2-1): DTGVSQNPRHKITKRGQNVTFRCDPISEHNRLYWYRQTLGQGPEFLTYFQNEAQLEKSRLLSDRFSAERPKGSFSTLEIQRTEQGDSAMYLCASSLDLSWGAKTYNEQFFGPGTRLTVL.

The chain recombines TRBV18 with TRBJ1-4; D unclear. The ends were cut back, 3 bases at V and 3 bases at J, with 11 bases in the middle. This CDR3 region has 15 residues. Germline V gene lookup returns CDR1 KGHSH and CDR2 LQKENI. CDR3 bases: TGTGCCAGCTCACCGTGGAGGGAAGCTAATGAAAAACTGTTTTTT. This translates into CASSPWREANEKLFF. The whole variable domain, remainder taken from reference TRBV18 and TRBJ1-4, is NAGVMQNPRHLVRRRGQEARLRCSPMKGHSHVYWYRQLPEEGLKFMVYLQKENIIDESGMPKERFSAEFPKEGPSILRIQQVVRGDSAAYFCASSPWREANEKLFFGSGTQLSVL.

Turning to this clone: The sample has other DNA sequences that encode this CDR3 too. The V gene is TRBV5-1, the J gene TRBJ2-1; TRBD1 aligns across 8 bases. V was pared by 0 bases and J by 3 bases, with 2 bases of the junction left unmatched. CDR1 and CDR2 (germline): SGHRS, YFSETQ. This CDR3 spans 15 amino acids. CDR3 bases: TGCGCCAGCAGCTTGGACGGACAGGGCTACAATGAGCAGTTCTTC. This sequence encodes CASSLDGQGYNEQFF.

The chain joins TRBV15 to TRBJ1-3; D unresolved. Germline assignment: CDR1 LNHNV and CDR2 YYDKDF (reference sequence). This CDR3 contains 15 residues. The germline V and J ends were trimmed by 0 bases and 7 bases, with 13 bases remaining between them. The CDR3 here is CATSREVSGSNTIYF. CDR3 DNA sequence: TGTGCCACCAGCAGAGAAGTCTCAGGAAGTAACACCATATATTTT.

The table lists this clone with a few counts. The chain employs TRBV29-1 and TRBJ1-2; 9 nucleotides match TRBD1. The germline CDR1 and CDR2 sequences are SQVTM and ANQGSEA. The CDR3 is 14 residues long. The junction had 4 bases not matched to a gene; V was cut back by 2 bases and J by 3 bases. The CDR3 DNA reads TGCAGCGTTGAAAAACAGGGGGCGGACTATGGCTACACCTTC. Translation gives CSVEKQGADYGYTF.